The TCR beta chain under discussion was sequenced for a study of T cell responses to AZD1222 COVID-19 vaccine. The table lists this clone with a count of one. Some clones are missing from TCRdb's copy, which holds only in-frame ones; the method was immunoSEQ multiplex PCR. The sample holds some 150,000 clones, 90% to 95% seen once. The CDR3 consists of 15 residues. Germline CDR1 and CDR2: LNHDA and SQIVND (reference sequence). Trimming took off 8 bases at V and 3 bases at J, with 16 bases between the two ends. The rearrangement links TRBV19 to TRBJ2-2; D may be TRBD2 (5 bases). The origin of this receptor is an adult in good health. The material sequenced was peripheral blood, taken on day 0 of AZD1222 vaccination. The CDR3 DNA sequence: TGTGCCAGTTTTTCCCGTGGAGGCGACACCGGGGAGCTGTTTTTT. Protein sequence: CASFSRGGDTGELFF.